This T cell receptor beta chain was sequenced during a study of cytomegalovirus exposure and HLA in healthy donors. The study's findings and limits: Per a prior analysis, the majority of TCR beta V segments were productive roughly 90% or roughly 30% of the time. Sequencing depth roughly uniform across donors was assumed in presence/absence analyses.

CDR1 and CDR2 (germline): LNHDA, SQIVND (reference sequence). Trimming took 3 bases from V and 5 from J; bases not matched to a gene: 7. The CDR3 sequence is 15 residues long. The PCR used 60 Vbeta and 13 Jbeta primers. Profiled with immunoSEQ multiplex PCR; TCRdb holds only in-frame clones, not every one. In total, the table holds about 170,000 clones. Concerning this clone: What it recognizes is unknown.

Those who donated were healthy bone marrow donors. J is TRBJ1-2 and V is TRBV19; TRBD1 aligns across 9 bases. This clonotype was sampled from a woman aged 18-29 years in good health and CMV-seropositive. The material sequenced was PBMCs. The CDR3 region has the DNA TGTGCCAGTAGTATCCAACAGGGGGCCGGATATGGCTACACCTTC. It translates to CASSIQQGAGYGYTF.